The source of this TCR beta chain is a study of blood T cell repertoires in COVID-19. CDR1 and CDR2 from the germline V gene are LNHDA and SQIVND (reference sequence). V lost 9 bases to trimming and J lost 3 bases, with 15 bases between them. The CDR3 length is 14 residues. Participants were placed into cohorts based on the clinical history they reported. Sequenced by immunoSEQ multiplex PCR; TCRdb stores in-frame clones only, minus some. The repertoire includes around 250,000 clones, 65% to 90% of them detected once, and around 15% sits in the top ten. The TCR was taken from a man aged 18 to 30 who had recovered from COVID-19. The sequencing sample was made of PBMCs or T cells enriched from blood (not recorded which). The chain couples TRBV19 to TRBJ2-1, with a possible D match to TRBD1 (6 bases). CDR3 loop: CASYSGTYYNEQFF. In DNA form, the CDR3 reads TGTGCCAGCTACTCCGGGACATACTACAATGAGCAGTTCTTC. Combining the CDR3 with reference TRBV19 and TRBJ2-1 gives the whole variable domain DGGITQSPKYLFRKEGQNVTLSCEQNLNHDAMYWYRQDPGQGLRLIYYSQIVNDFQKGDIAEGYSVSREKKESFPLTVTSAQKNPTAFYLCASYSGTYYNEQFFGPGTRLTVL.